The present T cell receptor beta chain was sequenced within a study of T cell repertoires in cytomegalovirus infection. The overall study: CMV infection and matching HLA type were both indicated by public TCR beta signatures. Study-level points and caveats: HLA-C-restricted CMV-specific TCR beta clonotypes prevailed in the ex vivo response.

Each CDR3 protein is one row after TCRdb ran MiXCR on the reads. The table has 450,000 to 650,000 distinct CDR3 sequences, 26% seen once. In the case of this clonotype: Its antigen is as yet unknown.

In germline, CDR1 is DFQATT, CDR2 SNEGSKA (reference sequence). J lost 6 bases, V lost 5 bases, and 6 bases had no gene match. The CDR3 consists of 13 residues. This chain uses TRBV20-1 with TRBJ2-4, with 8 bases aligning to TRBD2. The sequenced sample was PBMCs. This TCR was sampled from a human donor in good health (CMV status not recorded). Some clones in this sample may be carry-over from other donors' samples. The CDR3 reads CSAWTSQGNIQYF. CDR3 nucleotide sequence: TGCAGTGCTTGGACTAGCCAGGGAAACATTCAGTACTTC.